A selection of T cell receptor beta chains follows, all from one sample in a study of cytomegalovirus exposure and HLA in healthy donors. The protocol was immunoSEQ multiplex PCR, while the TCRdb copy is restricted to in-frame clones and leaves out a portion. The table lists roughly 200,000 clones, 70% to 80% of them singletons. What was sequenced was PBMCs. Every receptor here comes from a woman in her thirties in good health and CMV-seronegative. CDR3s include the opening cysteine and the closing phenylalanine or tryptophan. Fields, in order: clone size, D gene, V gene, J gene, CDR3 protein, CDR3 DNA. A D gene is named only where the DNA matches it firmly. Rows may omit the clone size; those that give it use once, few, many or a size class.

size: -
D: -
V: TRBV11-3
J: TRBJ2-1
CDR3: CASSRGTGPYNEQFF
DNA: TGTGCCAGCAGCCGCGGGACGGGGCCCTACAATGAGCAGTTCTTC

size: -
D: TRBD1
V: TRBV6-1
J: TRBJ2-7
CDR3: CASSHRDRGYEQYF
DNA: TGTGCCAGCAGTCATAGGGACAGGGGGTACGAGCAGTACTTC

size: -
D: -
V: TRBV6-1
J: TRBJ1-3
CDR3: CASTPGGVGNTIYF
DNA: TGTGCCAGCACTCCCGGGGGGGTTGGAAACACCATATATTTT

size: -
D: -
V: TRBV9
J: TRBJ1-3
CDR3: CASSVGGGLDGNTIYF
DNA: TGTGCCAGCAGCGTAGGTGGGGGGTTGGATGGAAACACCATATATTTT

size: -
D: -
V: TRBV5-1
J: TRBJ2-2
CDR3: CASSLRLLASGELFF
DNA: TGCGCCAGCAGCTTAAGATTACTAGCTTCCGGGGAGCTGTTTTTT

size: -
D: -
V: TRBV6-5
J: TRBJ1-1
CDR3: CASRRGHLNTEAFF
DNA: TGTGCCAGCAGGCGCGGACACCTGAACACTGAAGCTTTCTTT

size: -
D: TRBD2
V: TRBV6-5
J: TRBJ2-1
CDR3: CASSYGTSGPYNEQFF
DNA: TGTGCCAGCAGTTACGGGACTAGCGGACCGTACAATGAGCAGTTCTTC

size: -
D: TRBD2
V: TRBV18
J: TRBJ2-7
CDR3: CASSPPSGSSEQYF
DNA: TGTGCCAGCTCACCGCCTAGCGGGAGCTCCGAGCAGTACTTC

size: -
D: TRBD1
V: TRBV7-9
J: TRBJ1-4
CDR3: CASSLATGGGNEKLFF
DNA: TGTGCCAGCAGCTTAGCCACAGGGGGCGGTAATGAAAAACTGTTTTTT

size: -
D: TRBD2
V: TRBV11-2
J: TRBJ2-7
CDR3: CASSPRLAQSYEQYF
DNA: TGTGCCAGCAGCCCGCGACTAGCGCAGTCCTACGAGCAGTACTTC

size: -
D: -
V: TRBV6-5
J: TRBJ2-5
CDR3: CASSYSRETQYF
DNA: TGTGCCAGCAGTTACTCGCGAGAGACCCAGTACTTC

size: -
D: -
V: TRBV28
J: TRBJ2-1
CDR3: CASSPPTRGSYNEQFF
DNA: TGTGCCAGCAGCCCCCCCACGCGGGGCTCCTACAATGAGCAGTTCTTC

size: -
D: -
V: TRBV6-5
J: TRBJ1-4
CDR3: CASRDPGAGEKLFF
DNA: TGTGCCAGCAGGGATCCAGGGGCTGGGGAAAAACTGTTTTTT

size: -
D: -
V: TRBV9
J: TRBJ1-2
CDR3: CASTGHGYPF
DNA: TGTGCCAGCACAGGGCACGGCTACCCCTTC

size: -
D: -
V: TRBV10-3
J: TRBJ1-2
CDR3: CAIRDVVQGGYTF
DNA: TGTGCCATCAGAGACGTGGTTCAGGGTGGCTACACCTTC

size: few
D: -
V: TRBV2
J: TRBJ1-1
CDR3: CASSEWAGNTEAFF
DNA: TGTGCCAGCAGTGAGTGGGCGGGTAACACTGAAGCTTTCTTT

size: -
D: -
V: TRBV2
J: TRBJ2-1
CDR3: CASSEGGWHEQFF
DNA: TGTGCCAGCAGTGAAGGGGGCTGGCATGAGCAGTTCTTC

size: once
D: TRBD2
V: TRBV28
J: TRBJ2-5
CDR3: CASSLLSSGYQETQYF
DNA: TGTGCCAGCAGTTTACTCTCTAGCGGGTACCAAGAGACCCAGTACTTC

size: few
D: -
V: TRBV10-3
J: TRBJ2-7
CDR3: CATSPGATGSSYEQYF
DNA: TGTGCCACCTCCCCTGGAGCAACAGGGAGCTCCTACGAGCAGTACTTC

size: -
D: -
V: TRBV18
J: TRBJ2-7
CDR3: CASSQQGGDYEQYF
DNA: TGTGCCAGCTCACAACAGGGGGGGGATTACGAGCAGTACTTC

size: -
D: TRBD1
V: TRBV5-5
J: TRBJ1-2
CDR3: CASSRQGFNYGYTF
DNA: TGTGCCAGCAGCCGACAGGGATTTAACTATGGCTACACCTTC

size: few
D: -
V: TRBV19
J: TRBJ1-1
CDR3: CASSLERGSYEAFF
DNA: TGTGCCAGTAGTCTTGAACGAGGGAGCTATGAAGCTTTCTTT

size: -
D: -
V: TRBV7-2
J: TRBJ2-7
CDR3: CASSLLGYEQYF
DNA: TGTGCCAGCAGCTTACTAGGCTACGAGCAGTACTTC

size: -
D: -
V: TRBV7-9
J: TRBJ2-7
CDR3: CSSSSNRDGLYEQYF
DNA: TGTTCCAGCAGCTCAAACAGGGACGGTCTCTACGAGCAGTACTTC

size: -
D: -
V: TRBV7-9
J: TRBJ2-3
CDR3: CASSLAGVDTQYF
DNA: TGTGCCAGCAGCTTAGCGGGAGTTGATACGCAGTATTTT

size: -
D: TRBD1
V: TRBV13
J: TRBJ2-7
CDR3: CASSLLAGGGDEQYF
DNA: TGTGCCAGCAGCTTACTCGCAGGGGGCGGCGACGAGCAGTACTTC

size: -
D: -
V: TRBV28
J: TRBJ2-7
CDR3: CASSLPPGNSYEQYF
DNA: TGTGCCAGCAGTTTACCTCCAGGGAACTCCTACGAGCAGTACTTC

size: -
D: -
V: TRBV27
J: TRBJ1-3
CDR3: CASSLRGTGNTIYF
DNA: TGTGCCAGCAGTTTAAGGGGAACCGGAAACACCATATATTTT

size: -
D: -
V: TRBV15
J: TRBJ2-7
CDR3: CAPTYEQYF
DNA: TGTGCCCCTACCTACGAGCAGTACTTC

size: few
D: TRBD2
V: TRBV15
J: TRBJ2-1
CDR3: CATSGHVGTSLPNEQFF
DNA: TGTGCCACCAGCGGACACGTAGGGACTAGCCTCCCCAATGAGCAGTTCTTC

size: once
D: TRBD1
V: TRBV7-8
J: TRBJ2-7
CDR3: CASSLDGQGDEQYF
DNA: TGTGCCAGCAGCTTAGATGGACAGGGAGACGAGCAGTACTTC

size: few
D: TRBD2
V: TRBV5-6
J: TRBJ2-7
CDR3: CASSYTSAAYEQYF
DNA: TGTGCCAGCAGCTACACTAGCGCTGCCTACGAGCAGTACTTC

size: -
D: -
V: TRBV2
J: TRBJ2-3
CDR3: CASSDQGFQQYF
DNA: TGTGCCAGCAGTGACCAGGGCTTTCAGCAGTATTTT

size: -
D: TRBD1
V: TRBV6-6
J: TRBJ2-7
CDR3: CASKTQGASREQYF
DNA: TGTGCCAGCAAGACCCAGGGGGCCTCTCGCGAGCAGTACTTC

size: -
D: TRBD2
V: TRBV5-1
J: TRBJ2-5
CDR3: CASSFSGRAEGETQYF
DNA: TGCGCCAGCAGCTTCAGCGGGAGGGCTGAAGGAGAGACCCAGTACTTC